This is a list of T cell receptor beta chains from one sample in a study of T cell repertoires in ileal Crohn's disease. Using immunoSEQ multiplex PCR, the repertoire was profiled, and TCRdb retains in-frame clones only, with some absent. Altogether a few thousand clones are present, roughly 69% being singletons, with the ten largest covering around 30%. Sequencing was performed on ileal tissue. The receptors shown here come from an adult with Crohn's disease. The CDR3 runs from the conserved cysteine through the conserved F or W. The order of the fields is V gene, CDR3 protein.

>TRBV19
CASSRQLMNTEAFF
>TRBV5-1
CASSLWSGQGLQETQYF
>TRBV29-1
CSVAGGPANYGYTF
>TRBV7-9
CASSLGGAQGFNEKLFF
>TRBV7-3
CASSPNRGPDGYTF
>TRBV6-5
CASSYSGTGGNEQFF
>TRBV19
CASSISASGGEQFF
>TRBV6-5
CASSYAGGSTYEQYF
>TRBV5-1
CASSLGPGQPREF
>TRBV7-9
CASSSGQGNYGYTF
>TRBV21-1
CASSKPGQDSGANVLTF
>TRBV7-2
CASSLGQGSYGYTF
>TRBV27
CASSPFRGYYGYTF
>TRBV6-5
CASSYGPGLEQFF
>TRBV14
CASSQDGYGGFADTQYF
>TRBV5-1
CASSLASSGTTDTQYF
>TRBV11-3
CASSARLAGEGGANVLTF
>TRBV6-5
CASRTGGANNSPLHF
>TRBV19
CASSRGLNEKLFF
>TRBV29-1
CSVEDPGIRGGYTF
>TRBV15
CATSTRTGGATNEKLFF
>TRBV6-1
CASSDAMNTGELFF
>TRBV10-3
CAISETDRSNQPQHF